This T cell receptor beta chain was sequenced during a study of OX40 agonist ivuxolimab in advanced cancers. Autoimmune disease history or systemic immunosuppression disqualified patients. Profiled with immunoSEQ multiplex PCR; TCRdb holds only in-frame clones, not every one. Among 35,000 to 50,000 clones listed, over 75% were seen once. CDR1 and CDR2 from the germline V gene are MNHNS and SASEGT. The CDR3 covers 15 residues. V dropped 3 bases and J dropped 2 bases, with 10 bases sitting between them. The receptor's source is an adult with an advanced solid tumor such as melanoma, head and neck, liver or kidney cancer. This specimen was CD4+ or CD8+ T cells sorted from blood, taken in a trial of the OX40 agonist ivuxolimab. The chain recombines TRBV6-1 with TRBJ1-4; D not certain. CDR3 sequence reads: CASSEITYTNEKLFF. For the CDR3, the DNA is TGTGCCAGCAGTGAGATTACGTACACTAATGAAAAACTGTTTTTT.